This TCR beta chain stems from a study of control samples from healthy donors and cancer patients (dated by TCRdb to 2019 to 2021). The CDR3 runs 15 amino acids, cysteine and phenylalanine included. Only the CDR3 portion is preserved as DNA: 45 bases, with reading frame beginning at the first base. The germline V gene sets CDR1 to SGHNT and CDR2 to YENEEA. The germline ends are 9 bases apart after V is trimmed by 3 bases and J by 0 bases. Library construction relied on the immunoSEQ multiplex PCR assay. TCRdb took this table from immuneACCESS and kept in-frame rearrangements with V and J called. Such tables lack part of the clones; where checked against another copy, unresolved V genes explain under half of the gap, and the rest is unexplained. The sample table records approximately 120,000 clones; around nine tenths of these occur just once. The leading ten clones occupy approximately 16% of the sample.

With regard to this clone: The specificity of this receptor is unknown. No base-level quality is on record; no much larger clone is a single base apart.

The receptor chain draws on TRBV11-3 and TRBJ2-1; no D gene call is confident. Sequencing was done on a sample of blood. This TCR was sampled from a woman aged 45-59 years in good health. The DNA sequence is TGTGCCAGCAGCTTTCGCCGGAGCTCCTACAATGAGCAGTTCTTC. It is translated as CASSFRRSSYNEQFF.